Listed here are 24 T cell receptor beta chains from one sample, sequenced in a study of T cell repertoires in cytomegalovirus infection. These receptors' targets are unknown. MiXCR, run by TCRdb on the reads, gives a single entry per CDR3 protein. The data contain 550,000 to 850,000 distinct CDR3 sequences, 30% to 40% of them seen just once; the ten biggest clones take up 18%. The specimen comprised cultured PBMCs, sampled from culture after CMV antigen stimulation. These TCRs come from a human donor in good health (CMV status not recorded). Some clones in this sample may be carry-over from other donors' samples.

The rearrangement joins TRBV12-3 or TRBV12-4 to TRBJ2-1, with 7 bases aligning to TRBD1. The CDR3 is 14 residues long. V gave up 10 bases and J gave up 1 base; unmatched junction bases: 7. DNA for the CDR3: TGTGCCACCACACAGGGGATATCCTACAATGAGCAGTTCTTC. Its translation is CATTQGISYNEQFF.

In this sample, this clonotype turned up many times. The CDR3 nucleotides are TGTGCCAGCAGCGACCACCCCGGGGACGGCTACACCTTC. As protein: CASSDHPGDGYTF. This rearrangement joins TRBV7-2 to TRBJ1-2; D might be TRBD1 (5 bases). Between the trimmed V and J ends, which lost 5 bases and 8 bases, there was a span of 15 bases. Germline V CDR1 and CDR2: SGHTA, FQGNSA. The length of the CDR3 is 13 residues.

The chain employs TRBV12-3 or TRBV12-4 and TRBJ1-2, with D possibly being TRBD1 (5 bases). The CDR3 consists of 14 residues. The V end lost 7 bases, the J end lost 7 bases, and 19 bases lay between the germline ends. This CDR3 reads CASTPGPPNFGYTF. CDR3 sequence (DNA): TGTGCCAGCACCCCGGGACCGCCGAATTTTGGCTACACCTTC.

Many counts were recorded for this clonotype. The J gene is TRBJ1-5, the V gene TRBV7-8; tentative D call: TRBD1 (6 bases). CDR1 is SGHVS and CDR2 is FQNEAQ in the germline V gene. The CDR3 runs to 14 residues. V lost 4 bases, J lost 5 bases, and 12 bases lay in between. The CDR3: CASSSGQRDQPQHF. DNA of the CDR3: TGTGCCAGCAGCTCGGGACAAAGGGATCAGCCCCAGCATTTT.

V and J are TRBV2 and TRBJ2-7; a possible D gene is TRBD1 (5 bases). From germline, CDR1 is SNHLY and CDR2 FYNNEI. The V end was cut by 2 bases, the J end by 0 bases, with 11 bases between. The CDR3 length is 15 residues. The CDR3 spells CASSENRHPSYEQYF. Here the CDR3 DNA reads TGTGCCAGCAGTGAAAACAGGCATCCCTCCTACGAGCAGTACTTC. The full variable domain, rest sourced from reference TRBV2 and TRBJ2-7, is EPEVTQTPSHQVTQMGQEVILRCVPISNHLYFYWYRQILGQKVEFLVSFYNNEISEKSEIFDDQFSVERPDGSNFTLKIRSTKLEDSAMYFCASSENRHPSYEQYFGPGTRLTVT.

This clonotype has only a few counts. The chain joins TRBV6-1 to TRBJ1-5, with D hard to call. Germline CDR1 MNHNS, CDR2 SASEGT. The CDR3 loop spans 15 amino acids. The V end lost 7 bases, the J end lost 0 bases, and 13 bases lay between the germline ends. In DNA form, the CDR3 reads TGTGCCAGCATTTCAGGACGGATTAGCAATCAGCCCCAGCATTTT. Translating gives CASISGRISNQPQHF.

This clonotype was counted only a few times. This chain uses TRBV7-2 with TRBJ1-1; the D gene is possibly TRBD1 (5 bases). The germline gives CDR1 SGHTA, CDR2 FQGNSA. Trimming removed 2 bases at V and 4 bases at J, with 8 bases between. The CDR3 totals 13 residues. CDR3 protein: CASSLSGTTEAFF. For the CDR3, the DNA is TGTGCCAGCAGCTTATCAGGGACCACTGAAGCTTTCTTT.

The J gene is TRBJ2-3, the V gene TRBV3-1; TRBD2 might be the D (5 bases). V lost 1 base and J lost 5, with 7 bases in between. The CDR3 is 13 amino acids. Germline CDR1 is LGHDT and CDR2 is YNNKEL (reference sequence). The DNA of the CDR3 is TGTGCCAGCAGCCAAGTTAGCGTAGATACGCAGTATTTT. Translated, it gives CASSQVSVDTQYF.

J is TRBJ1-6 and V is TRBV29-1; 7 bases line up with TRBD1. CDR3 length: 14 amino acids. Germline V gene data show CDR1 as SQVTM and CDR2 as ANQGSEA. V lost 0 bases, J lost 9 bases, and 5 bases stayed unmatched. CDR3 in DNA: TGCAGCGTTGAAGATTGGGCAGGGGGTTCACCCCTCCACTTT. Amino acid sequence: CSVEDWAGGSPLHF.

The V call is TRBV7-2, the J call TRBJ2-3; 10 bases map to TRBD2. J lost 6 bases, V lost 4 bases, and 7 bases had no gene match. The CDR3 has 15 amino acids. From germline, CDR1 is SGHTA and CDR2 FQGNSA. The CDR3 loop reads CASSWGLAGEDTQYF. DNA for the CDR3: TGTGCCAGCAGCTGGGGGCTAGCGGGGGAGGATACGCAGTATTTT.

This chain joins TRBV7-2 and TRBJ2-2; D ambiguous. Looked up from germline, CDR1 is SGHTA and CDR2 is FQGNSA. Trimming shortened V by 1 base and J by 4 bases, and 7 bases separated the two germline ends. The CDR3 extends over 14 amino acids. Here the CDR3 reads CASSLDLSTGELFF. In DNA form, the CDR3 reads TGTGCCAGCAGCTTAGATCTATCCACCGGGGAGCTGTTTTTT. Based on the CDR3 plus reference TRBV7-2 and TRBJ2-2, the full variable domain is GAGVSQSPSNKVTEKGKDVELRCDPISGHTALYWYRQSLGQGLEFLIYFQGNSAPDKSGLPSDRFSAERTGGSVSTLTIQRTQQEDSAVYLCASSLDLSTGELFFGEGSRLTVL.

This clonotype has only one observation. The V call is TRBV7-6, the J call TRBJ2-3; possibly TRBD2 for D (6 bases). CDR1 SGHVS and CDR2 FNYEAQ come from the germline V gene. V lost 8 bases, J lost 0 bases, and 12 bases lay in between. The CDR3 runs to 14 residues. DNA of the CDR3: TGTGCCAGCCTTGCCCGGGAGAGCACAGATACGCAGTATTTT. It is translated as CASLARESTDTQYF.

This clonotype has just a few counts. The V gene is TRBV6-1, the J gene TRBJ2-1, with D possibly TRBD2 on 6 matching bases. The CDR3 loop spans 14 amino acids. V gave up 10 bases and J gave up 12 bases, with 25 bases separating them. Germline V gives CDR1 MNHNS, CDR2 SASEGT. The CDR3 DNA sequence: TGTGCCACTAGAGGGACGGGGGATCGTTTAATGCAGTTCTTC. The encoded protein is CATRGTGDRLMQFF.

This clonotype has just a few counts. The chain's CDR3 is CASSLVGRMTGELFF. Here the CDR3 DNA reads TGTGCCAGCAGCTTGGTTGGCCGAATGACCGGGGAGCTGTTTTTT. This chain joins TRBV5-4 and TRBJ2-2, with D unclear. CDR1 SGHNT and CDR2 YYREEE come from the germline V gene (reference sequence). The V gene lost 0 bases and the J gene lost 5 bases, with 11 bases spanning the gap. CDR3 length: 15 residues.

The CDR3 region has the DNA TGCGCCAGCAGCCTTGTTTGGACAGGGGTCCAGGGTGAGCAGTTCTTC. The encoded protein is CASSLVWTGVQGEQFF. The chain couples TRBV5-1 to TRBJ2-1, with TRBD1 matching over 9 bases. The CDR3 contains 16 residues. The ends lost 4 bases at V and 9 bases at J; junction bases unmatched: 14. CDR1 and CDR2 (germline): SGHRS, YFSETQ. The variable domain in full, with the rest retrieved from reference TRBV5-1 and TRBJ2-1, is KAGVTQTPRYLIKTRGQQVTLSCSPISGHRSVSWYQQTPGQGLQFLFEYFSETQRNKGNFPGRFSGRQFSNSRSEMNVSTLELGDSALYLCASSLVWTGVQGEQFFGPGTRLTVL.

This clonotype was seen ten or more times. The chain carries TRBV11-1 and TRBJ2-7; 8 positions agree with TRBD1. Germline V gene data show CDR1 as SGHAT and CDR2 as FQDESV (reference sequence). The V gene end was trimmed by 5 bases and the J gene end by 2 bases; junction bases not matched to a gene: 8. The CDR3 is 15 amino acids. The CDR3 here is CASSRADRGAYEQYF. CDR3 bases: TGTGCCAGCAGCCGAGCCGACAGGGGAGCCTACGAGCAGTACTTC. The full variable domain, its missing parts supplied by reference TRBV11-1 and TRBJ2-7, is EAEVAQSPRYKITEKSQAVAFWCDPISGHATLYWYRQILGQGPELLVQFQDESVVDDSQLPKDRFSAERLKGVDSTLKIQPAELGDSAMYLCASSRADRGAYEQYFGPGTRLTVT.

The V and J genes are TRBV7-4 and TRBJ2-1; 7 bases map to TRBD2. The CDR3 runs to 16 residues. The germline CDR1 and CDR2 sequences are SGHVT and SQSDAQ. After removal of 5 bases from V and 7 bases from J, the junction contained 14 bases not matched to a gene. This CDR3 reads CASSPVPRLAGNEQFF. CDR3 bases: TGTGCCAGCAGCCCCGTTCCTCGACTAGCAGGGAATGAGCAGTTCTTC.

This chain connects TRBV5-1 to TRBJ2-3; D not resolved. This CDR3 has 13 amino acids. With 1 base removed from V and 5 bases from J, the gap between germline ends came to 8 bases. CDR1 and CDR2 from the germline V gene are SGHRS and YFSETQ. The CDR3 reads CASSLIIGDTQYF. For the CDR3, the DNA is TGCGCCAGCAGCTTGATAATCGGAGATACGCAGTATTTT.

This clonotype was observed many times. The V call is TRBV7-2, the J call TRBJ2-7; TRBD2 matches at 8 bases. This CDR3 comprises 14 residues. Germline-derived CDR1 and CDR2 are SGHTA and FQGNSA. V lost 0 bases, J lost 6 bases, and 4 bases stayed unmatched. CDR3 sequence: CASSLATSGAEQYF. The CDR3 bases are TGTGCCAGCAGCTTAGCCACTAGCGGAGCCGAGCAGTACTTC.

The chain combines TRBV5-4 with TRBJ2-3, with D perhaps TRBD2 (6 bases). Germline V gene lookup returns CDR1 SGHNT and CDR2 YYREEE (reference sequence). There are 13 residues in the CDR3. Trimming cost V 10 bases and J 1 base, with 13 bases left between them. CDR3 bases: TGTGCCGCCTCTGGCGGGGGCACAGATACGCAGTATTTT. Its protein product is CAASGGGTDTQYF.

The CDR3 region is CASSYLRTGRVYNEQFF. As DNA, the CDR3 is TGTGCCAGCAGTTACCTAAGGACAGGGCGTGTCTACAATGAGCAGTTCTTC. This rearrangement joins TRBV6-2 or TRBV6-3 to TRBJ2-1, with TRBD1 matching over 8 bases. The J segment lost 3 bases and the V segment lost 2 bases, leaving 9 bases of the junction unmatched. Germline V gene lookup returns CDR1 MNHEY and CDR2 SVGEGT. The CDR3 extends over 17 amino acids.

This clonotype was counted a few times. The CDR3 DNA sequence: TGCAGTGCTAGTAACAGGGTTAACACTGAAGCTTTCTTT. Translated, it gives CSASNRVNTEAFF. The chain recombines TRBV20-1 with TRBJ1-1; D may be TRBD1 (6 bases). The CDR3 has 13 residues. V was trimmed by 3 bases and J by 2 bases, leaving 10 bases between them. Germline V gene data show CDR1 as DFQATT and CDR2 as SNEGSKA (reference sequence).

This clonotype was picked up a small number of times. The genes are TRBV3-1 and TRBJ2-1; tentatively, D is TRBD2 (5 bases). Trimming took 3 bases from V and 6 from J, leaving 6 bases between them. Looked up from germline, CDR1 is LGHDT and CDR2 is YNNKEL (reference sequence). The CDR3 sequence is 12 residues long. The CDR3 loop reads CASSHGGNEQFF. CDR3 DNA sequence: TGTGCCAGCAGCCACGGAGGCAATGAGCAGTTCTTC.

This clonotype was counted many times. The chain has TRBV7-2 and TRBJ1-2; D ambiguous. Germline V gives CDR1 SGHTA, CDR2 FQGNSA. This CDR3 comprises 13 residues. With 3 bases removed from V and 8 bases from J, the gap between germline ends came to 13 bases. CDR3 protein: CASSFSGRSGYTF. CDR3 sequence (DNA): TGTGCCAGCAGCTTCTCCGGGAGAAGCGGCTACACCTTC.